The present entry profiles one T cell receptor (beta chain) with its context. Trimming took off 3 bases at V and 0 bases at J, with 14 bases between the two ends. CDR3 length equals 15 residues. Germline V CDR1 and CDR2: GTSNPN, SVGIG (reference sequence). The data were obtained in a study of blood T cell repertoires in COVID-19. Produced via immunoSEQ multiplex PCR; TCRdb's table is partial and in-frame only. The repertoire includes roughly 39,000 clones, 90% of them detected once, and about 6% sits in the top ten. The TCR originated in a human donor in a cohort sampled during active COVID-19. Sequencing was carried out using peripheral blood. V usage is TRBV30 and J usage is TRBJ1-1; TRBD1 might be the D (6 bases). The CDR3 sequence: CAWRARTVLNTEAFF. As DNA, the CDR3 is TGTGCCTGGAGGGCTCGGACAGTGCTGAACACTGAAGCTTTCTTT.